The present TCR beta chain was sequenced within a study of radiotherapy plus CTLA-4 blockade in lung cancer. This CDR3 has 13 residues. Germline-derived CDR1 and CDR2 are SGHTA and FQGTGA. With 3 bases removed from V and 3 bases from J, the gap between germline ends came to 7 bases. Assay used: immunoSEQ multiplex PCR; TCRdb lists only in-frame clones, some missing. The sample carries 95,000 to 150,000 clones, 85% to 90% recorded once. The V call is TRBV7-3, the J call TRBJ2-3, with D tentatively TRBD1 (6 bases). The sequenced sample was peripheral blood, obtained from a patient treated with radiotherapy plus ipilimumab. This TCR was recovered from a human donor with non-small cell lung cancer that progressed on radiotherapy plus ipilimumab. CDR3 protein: CASSFQGTDTQYF. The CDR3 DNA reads TGTGCCAGCAGCTTCCAGGGGACAGATACGCAGTATTTT.